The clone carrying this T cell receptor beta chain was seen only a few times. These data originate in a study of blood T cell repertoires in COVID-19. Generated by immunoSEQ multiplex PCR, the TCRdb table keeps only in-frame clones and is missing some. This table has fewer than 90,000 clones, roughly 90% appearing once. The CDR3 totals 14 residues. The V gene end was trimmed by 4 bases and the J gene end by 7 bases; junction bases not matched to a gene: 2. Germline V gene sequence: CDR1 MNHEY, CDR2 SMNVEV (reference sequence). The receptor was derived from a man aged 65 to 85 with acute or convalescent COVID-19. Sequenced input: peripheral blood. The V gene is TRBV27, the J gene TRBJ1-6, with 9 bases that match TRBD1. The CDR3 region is CASSSGQGNSPLHF. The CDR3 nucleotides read TGTGCCAGCAGTTCCGGACAGGGGAATTCACCCCTCCACTTT.